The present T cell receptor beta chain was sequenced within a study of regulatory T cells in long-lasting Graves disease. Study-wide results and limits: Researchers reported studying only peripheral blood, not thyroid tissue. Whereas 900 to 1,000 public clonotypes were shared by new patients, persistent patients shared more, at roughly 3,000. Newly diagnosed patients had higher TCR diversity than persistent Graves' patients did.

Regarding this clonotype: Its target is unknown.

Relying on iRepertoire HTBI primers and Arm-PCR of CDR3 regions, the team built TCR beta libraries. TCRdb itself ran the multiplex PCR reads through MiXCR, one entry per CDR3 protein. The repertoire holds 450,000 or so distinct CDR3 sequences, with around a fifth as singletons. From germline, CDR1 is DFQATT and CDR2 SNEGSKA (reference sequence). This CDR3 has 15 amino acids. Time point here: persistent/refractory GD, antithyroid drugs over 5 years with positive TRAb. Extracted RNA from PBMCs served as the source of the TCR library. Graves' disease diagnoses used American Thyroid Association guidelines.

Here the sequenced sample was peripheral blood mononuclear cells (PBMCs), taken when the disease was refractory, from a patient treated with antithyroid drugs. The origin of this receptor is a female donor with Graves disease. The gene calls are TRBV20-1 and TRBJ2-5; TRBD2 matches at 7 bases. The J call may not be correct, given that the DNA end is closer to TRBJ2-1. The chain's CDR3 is CSAHQPAGAGNEQFF. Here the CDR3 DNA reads TGCAGTGCCCACCAACCCGCGGGAGCGGGCAATGAGCAGTTCTTC.